A selection of T cell receptor beta chains follows, all from one sample in a study of blood T cell repertoires in COVID-19. This table comes from immunoSEQ multiplex PCR, and its TCRdb copy is limited to in-frame clones, with some not included. Here the sample spans approximately 200,000 clones, 88% being singletons. The sample taken for sequencing was peripheral blood. The receptors originated from a man between 65 and 80 years old with acute or convalescent COVID-19. Both conserved end residues are part of each CDR3. The D gene is left open where the match is weak.

V	D	J	CDR3	DNA
TRBV5-4	.	TRBJ1-2	CASSLVYEVGYTF	TGTGCCAGCAGCTTGGTATATGAGGTCGGCTACACCTTC
TRBV7-9	.	TRBJ1-5	CASSLVAGVGGNQPQHF	TGTGCCAGCAGCTTAGTAGCAGGGGTTGGAGGCAATCAGCCCCAGCATTTT
TRBV9	.	TRBJ1-1	CASSVGLAGKGEEITEAFF	TGTGCCAGCAGCGTAGGGCTAGCTGGGAAAGGGGAGGAGATAACTGAAGCTTTCTTT
TRBV5-1	TRBD2	TRBJ2-7	CASSPSGDYEQYF	TGCGCCAGCAGCCCCAGCGGGGACTACGAGCAGTACTTC
TRBV12-3/TRBV12-4	.	TRBJ1-6	CASSTGNSPLHF	TGTGCCAGCAGTACAGGGAATTCACCCCTCCACTTT
TRBV30	TRBD1	TRBJ1-2	CAWERQGADYGYTF	TGTGCCTGGGAGAGACAGGGGGCGGACTATGGCTACACCTTC
TRBV12-3/TRBV12-4	TRBD1	TRBJ2-1	CASMFTGDNEQFF	TGTGCCAGCATGTTCACAGGGGACAATGAGCAGTTCTTC
TRBV5-4	.	TRBJ1-1	CASSLDLGGVTEAFF	TGTGCCAGCAGCTTGGATCTGGGGGGGGTCACTGAAGCTTTCTTT
TRBV18	TRBD2	TRBJ2-7	CASSPTRGTSFSYEQYF	TGTGCCAGCTCACCTACCCGCGGGACTAGCTTCTCCTACGAGCAGTACTTC
TRBV18	TRBD1	TRBJ2-5	CASSPQLQGVETQYF	TGTGCCAGCTCACCACAACTACAGGGGGTTGAGACCCAGTACTTC
TRBV7-2	.	TRBJ2-7	CASSLIRGREYEQYF	TGTGCCAGCAGCTTAATCAGGGGGCGGGAGTACGAGCAGTACTTC
TRBV18	.	TRBJ2-2	CASSPGATGELFF	TGTGCCAGCTCACCAGGGGCCACCGGGGAGCTGTTTTTT
TRBV29-1	TRBD1	TRBJ2-7	CSGGQGNSYEQYF	TGCAGCGGCGGACAGGGGAACTCCTACGAGCAGTACTTC
TRBV28	TRBD1	TRBJ1-2	CASSPSTGNYGYTF	TGTGCCAGCAGTCCTTCGACAGGGAACTATGGCTACACCTTC
TRBV9	TRBD1	TRBJ2-6	CASSPQTGKVSGANVLTF	TGTGCCAGCAGCCCCCAGACAGGGAAAGTCTCTGGGGCCAACGTCCTGACTTTC
TRBV28	.	TRBJ2-3	CASSLNIADTQYF	TGTGCCAGCAGTTTAAATATAGCAGATACGCAGTATTTT
TRBV2	.	TRBJ2-5	CASKRTEETQYF	TGTGCCAGCAAGCGGACAGAAGAGACCCAGTACTTC